These 25 T cell receptor beta chains share one sample of origin, sequenced in a study of post-analysis software for immune sequencing data. The study's findings and limits: Patients showed TRBV5-6, TRBV5-1 and TRBV20-1 among about five TRBV segments more frequent than in controls.

Unique molecular identifiers were carried by the TCR beta cDNA libraries. A single record per CDR3 protein comes from TCRdb applying MiXCR to the PCR reads. The sample carries approximately 400,000 distinct CDR3 sequences, roughly 38% recorded once. Their target antigens are unknown. Sequenced: blood. The receptors shown here come from a girl aged 10-17 years with multiple sclerosis.

The gene calls are TRBV7-2 and TRBJ2-3, with TRBD2 matching 8 bases. The CDR3 has 15 residues. Germline V lookup: CDR1 SGHTA, CDR2 FQGNSA. V shed 5 bases and J 1 base; nucleotides not matched to a gene: 5. The CDR3 here is CASSLSGARTDTQYF. The CDR3 region has the DNA TGTGCCAGCAGCCTTAGCGGGGCACGCACAGATACGCAGTATTTT.

V gene TRBV29-1 combines with J gene TRBJ2-5, with D unresolved. CDR3 length: 12 amino acids. CDR1 is SQVTM, CDR2 ANQGSEA, per germline. Trimming took off 6 bases at V and 5 bases at J, with 13 bases between the two ends. In DNA, the CDR3 is TGCAGCGTAGGCTTCCTCGAGGAGACCCAGTACTTC. Protein: CSVGFLEETQYF.

The chain employs TRBV20-1 and TRBJ1-2, with TRBD1 matching 7 bases. Trimming removed 0 bases from V and 2 bases from J; junction bases left unmatched: 3. This CDR3 has 14 amino acids. Germline CDR1 and CDR2: DFQATT and SNEGSKA (reference sequence). The CDR3 nucleotides read TGCAGTGCTAGAGACCCGGGACAGAACTATGGCTACACCTTC. It is translated as CSARDPGQNYGYTF.

The CDR3 is CSAGHPSGLGGQFF. In nucleotides, the CDR3 is TGCAGTGCAGGGCATCCTAGCGGTCTGGGGGGGCAGTTCTTC. The chain combines TRBV20-1 with TRBJ2-1; 7 bases align to TRBD2. Unmatched junction bases numbered 17, after V lost 6 bases and J lost 12 bases. CDR1 is DFQATT, CDR2 SNEGSKA, per germline (reference sequence). The CDR3 is 14 amino acids.

The rearrangement joins TRBV30 to TRBJ2-5; possible D gene TRBD1, 6 bases. V was shortened by 0 bases and J by 11 bases, with 19 bases between the two germline ends. The CDR3 length is 14 residues. Germline assignment: CDR1 GTSNPN and CDR2 SVGIG (reference sequence). Here the CDR3 DNA reads TGTGCCTGGAGTGTAGGCGCAGGGGCCGGGGAGCAGTACTTC. It codes for CAWSVGAGAGEQYF.

This rearrangement joins TRBV6-6 to TRBJ2-1, with D possibly being TRBD1 or TRBD2 (5 bases each). V lost 2 bases and J 2 bases, leaving 16 bases between the germline ends. CDR3 length: 17 residues. Germline assignment: CDR1 MNHNY and CDR2 SVGAGI (reference sequence). CDR3 in DNA: TGTGCCAGCAGTTACCGGGACCGACCCCCGGCCTACAATGAGCAGTTCTTC. Amino acids: CASSYRDRPPAYNEQFF.

CDR3 sequence reads: CASSLVVVGELFF. In DNA form, the CDR3 reads TGTGCCAGCAGCTTGGTAGTCGTCGGGGAGCTGTTTTTT. J is TRBJ2-2 and V is TRBV5-5; D not certain. Germline loops: CDR1 SGHKS, CDR2 YYEKEE (reference sequence). V lost 0 bases and J 7 bases, leaving 7 bases between the germline ends. The CDR3 length is 13 residues.

This chain joins TRBV5-6 and TRBJ1-1; 8 nucleotides match TRBD1. This CDR3 is built from 15 residues. Germline loops: CDR1 SGHDT, CDR2 YYEEEE. Trimming cost V 2 bases and J 5 bases; bases outside gene matches: 8. The CDR3 loop is CASSFPQGAGTEAFF. In nucleotides, the CDR3 is TGTGCCAGCAGCTTCCCCCAGGGGGCAGGGACTGAAGCTTTCTTT.

The V call is TRBV10-3, the J call TRBJ2-7, with a weak D call TRBD2 (6 bases). The CDR3 loop spans 18 amino acids. The germline gives CDR1 ENHRY, CDR2 SYGVKD. Trimming cost V 2 bases and J 0 bases, with 20 bases left between them. CDR3 sequence reads: CAISERKSGRTPSYEQYF. CDR3 DNA sequence: TGTGCCATCAGTGAGAGAAAGTCGGGGAGGACACCCTCCTACGAGCAGTACTTC.

This clonotype occurred many times. The chain recombines TRBV14 with TRBJ2-1; 10 positions agree with TRBD2. The CDR3 contains 16 residues. With 3 bases clipped from V and 9 bases from J, the junction kept 11 bases outside the gene matches. The V gene's germline CDR1 is SGHDN and CDR2 FVKESK. This CDR3 reads CASSHSKPSGGVEQFF. CDR3 nucleotides: TGTGCCAGCAGCCACTCAAAGCCAAGCGGGGGGGTTGAGCAGTTCTTC.

This clonotype turned up a few times. This rearrangement joins TRBV7-9 to TRBJ2-5; 7 bases agree with TRBD1. CDR3 length: 13 amino acids. The germline gives CDR1 SEHNR, CDR2 FQNEAQ (reference sequence). After removal of 5 bases from V and 2 bases from J, the junction contained 2 bases not matched to a gene. CDR3 protein: CASSARGQETQYF. The CDR3 DNA reads TGTGCCAGCAGCGCCAGGGGGCAAGAGACCCAGTACTTC.

The genes are TRBV7-2 and TRBJ2-7; the D gene is possibly TRBD2 (7 bases). CDR1 is SGHTA, CDR2 FQGNSA, per germline. With 7 bases removed from V and 3 bases from J, the gap between germline ends came to 16 bases. The CDR3 is made up of 14 amino acids. The CDR3 protein is CASNEGGTRYEQYF. The CDR3 DNA is TGTGCCAGCAACGAGGGGGGGACCCGCTACGAGCAGTACTTC.

This clonotype was counted only a few times. The V call is TRBV12-3 or TRBV12-4, the J call TRBJ2-5; 11 nucleotides match TRBD2. This CDR3 has 14 residues. J lost 4 bases, V lost 6 bases, and 4 bases had no gene match. This CDR3 is CASRLAGAGETQYF. The CDR3, as DNA: TGTGCCAGCAGACTAGCGGGGGCAGGAGAGACCCAGTACTTC.

This clonotype was seen a handful of times. The V gene is TRBV6-2 or TRBV6-3, the J gene TRBJ2-7; D perhaps matches TRBD1 (6 bases). Germline V gene lookup returns CDR1 MNHEY and CDR2 SVGEGT. V was shortened by 0 bases and J by 2 bases, with 11 bases between the two germline ends. The CDR3 sequence is 15 residues long. CDR3 sequence: CASSYSPGTTYEQYF. CDR3 DNA: TGTGCCAGCAGTTACTCACCCGGGACAACCTACGAGCAGTACTTC.

The gene calls are TRBV12-3 or TRBV12-4 and TRBJ2-1; D remains unclear. Trimming removed 6 bases at V and 0 bases at J, with 12 bases between. The CDR3 covers 15 residues. This CDR3 is CASSPRGLSYNEQFF. The CDR3 DNA reads TGTGCCAGCAGCCCCCGCGGCCTCTCCTACAATGAGCAGTTCTTC.

This clonotype occurred a few times. The chain uses TRBV7-9 and TRBJ2-2; the D is unclear. This CDR3 is 14 amino acids long. The germline V gene has CDR1 SEHNR and CDR2 FQNEAQ (reference sequence). The V end was cut by 0 bases, the J end by 6 bases, with 8 bases between. The CDR3 sequence is CASSLAGRAGELFF. CDR3 coding DNA: TGTGCCAGCAGCTTAGCGGGCAGAGCCGGGGAGCTGTTTTTT.

This clonotype appeared a few times. The gene calls are TRBV2 and TRBJ1-1; no clear D gene. The germline V gene encodes CDR1 SNHLY and CDR2 FYNNEI. V was shortened by 4 bases and J by 0 bases, with 6 bases between the two germline ends. The CDR3 is 13 amino acids. DNA of the CDR3: TGTGCCAGCAGTGCAGATATGAACACTGAAGCTTTCTTT. Its protein product is CASSADMNTEAFF.

This clonotype was detected only a few times. The junction departs from germline at one end; a sequencing error may be responsible. The chain links TRBV27 to TRBJ2-7, with TRBD1 matching 7 bases. CDR3 length: 14 amino acids. Per the germline V gene, CDR1 is MNHEY and CDR2 is SMNVEV (reference sequence). The CDR3 loop is CASSLSLGGERQYF. CDR3 nucleotide sequence: TGTGCCAGCAGCTTATCCTTAGGGGGCGAAAGGCAGTACTTC.

V and J are TRBV7-3 and TRBJ2-7, with D possibly being TRBD2 (7 bases). Between the trimmed V and J ends, which lost 3 bases and 4 bases, there was a span of 16 bases. CDR1 and CDR2 from the germline V gene are SGHTA and FQGTGA. The CDR3 extends over 15 amino acids. For the CDR3, the DNA is TGTGCCAGCAGCTTGGGCGGGGGCGGAAGATACGAGCAGTACTTC. Translated, it gives CASSLGGGGRYEQYF. Full variable domain (remainder filled in from reference TRBV7-3 and TRBJ2-7): GAGVSQTPSNKVTEKGKYVELRCDPISGHTALYWYRQSLGQGPEFLIYFQGTGAADDSGLPNDRFFAVRPEGSVSTLKIQRTERGDSAVYLCASSLGGGGRYEQYFGPGTRLTVT.

V and J are TRBV20-1 and TRBJ1-2; D is uncertain. The CDR3 sequence is 17 residues long. Germline loops: CDR1 DFQATT, CDR2 SNEGSKA (reference sequence). V was cut by 6 bases and J by 0 bases, with 23 bases left in between. The CDR3 sequence: CSARILSWARPNYGYTF. DNA of the CDR3: TGCAGTGCCCGGATCCTCTCCTGGGCCAGGCCTAACTATGGCTACACCTTC.

This clonotype was seen only a few times. The V gene is TRBV4-1, the J gene TRBJ2-3; 7 nucleotides align to TRBD2. After removal of 3 bases from V and 6 bases from J, the junction contained 9 bases not matched to a gene. In germline, CDR1 is MGHRA, CDR2 YSYEKL. CDR3 length: 15 residues. This chain's CDR3 is CASSHPAGNLDTQYF. CDR3 DNA: TGCGCCAGCAGCCACCCAGCGGGGAACCTCGATACGCAGTATTTT.

This clonotype was detected only a few times. The chain uses TRBV5-1 and TRBJ1-1; TRBD1 might be the D (5 bases). Germline V CDR1 and CDR2: SGHRS, YFSETQ. The CDR3 spans 14 residues. Trimming pared 4 bases from V and 7 bases from J, leaving 17 bases between. CDR3 sequence: CASSIGGGYGEAFF. CDR3 nucleotide sequence: TGCGCCAGCAGCATCGGCGGGGGGTATGGTGAAGCTTTCTTT.

The gene calls are TRBV7-9 and TRBJ1-1; TRBD1 aligns across 8 bases. CDR1 is SEHNR and CDR2 is FQNEAQ in the germline V gene (reference sequence). The V segment lost 1 base and the J segment 7 bases; nucleotides outside the gene matches: 8. There are 15 residues in the CDR3. The DNA for the CDR3 is TGTGCCAGCAGCTTAGTTGGGGGACAGGTCTATGAAGCTTTCTTT. This encodes CASSLVGGQVYEAFF.

This sequence joins TRBV27 and TRBJ2-6; no clear D gene. The CDR3 runs to 18 residues. V was clipped by 5 bases and J by 0 bases, with 17 bases between them. Looked up from germline, CDR1 is MNHEY and CDR2 is SMNVEV (reference sequence). CDR3 amino acids: CASSQERIIPSGANVLTF. DNA of the CDR3: TGTGCCAGCAGTCAAGAAAGGATAATCCCCTCTGGGGCCAACGTCCTGACTTTC.

This chain connects TRBV27 to TRBJ2-5; a weak D match, TRBD1 (5 bases). V was clipped by 3 bases and J by 3 bases, with 11 bases between them. Germline V gene data show CDR1 as MNHEY and CDR2 as SMNVEV (reference sequence). There are 14 residues in the CDR3. Here the CDR3 reads CASSFSWGEETQYF. CDR3 nucleotides: TGTGCCAGCAGTTTTTCGTGGGGCGAAGAGACCCAGTACTTC.